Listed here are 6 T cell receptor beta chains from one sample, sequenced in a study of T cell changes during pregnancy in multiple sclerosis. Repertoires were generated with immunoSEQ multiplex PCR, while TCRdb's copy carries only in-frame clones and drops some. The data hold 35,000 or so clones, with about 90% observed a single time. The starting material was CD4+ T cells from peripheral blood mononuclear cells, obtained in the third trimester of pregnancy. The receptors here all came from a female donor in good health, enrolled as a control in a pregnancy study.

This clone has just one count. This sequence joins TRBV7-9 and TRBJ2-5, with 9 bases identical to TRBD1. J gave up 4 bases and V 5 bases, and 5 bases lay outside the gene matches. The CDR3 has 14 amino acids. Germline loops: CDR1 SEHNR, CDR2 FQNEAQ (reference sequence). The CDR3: CASSGTGWPETQYF. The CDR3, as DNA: TGTGCCAGCAGCGGGACAGGGTGGCCAGAGACCCAGTACTTC.

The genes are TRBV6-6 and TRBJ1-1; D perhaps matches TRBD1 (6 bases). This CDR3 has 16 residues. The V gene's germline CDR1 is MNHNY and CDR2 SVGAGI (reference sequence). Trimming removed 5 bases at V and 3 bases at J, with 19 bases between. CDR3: CASSLFGQQIDTEAFF. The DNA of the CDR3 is TGTGCCAGCAGTCTATTTGGACAGCAGATTGACACTGAAGCTTTCTTT.

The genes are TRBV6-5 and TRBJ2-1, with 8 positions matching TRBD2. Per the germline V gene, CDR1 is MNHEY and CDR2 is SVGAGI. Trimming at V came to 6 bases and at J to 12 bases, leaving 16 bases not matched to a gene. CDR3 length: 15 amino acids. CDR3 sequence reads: CASSPLSGGLRRQFF. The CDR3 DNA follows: TGTGCCAGCAGCCCACTGTCGGGGGGGCTACGTCGGCAGTTCTTC.

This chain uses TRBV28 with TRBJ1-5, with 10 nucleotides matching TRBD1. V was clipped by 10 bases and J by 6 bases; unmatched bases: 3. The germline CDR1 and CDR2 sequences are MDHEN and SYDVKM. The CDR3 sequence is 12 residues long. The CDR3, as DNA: TGTGCCACCGGGACAGGGGTTCAGCCCCAGCATTTT. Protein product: CATGTGVQPQHF.

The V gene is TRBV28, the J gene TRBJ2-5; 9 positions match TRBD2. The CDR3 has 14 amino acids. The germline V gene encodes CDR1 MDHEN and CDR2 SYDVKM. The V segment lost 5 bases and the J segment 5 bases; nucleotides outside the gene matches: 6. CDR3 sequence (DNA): TGTGCCAGCAGTCGACAGGCGGGGGGGGAGACCCAGTACTTC. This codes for CASSRQAGGETQYF.

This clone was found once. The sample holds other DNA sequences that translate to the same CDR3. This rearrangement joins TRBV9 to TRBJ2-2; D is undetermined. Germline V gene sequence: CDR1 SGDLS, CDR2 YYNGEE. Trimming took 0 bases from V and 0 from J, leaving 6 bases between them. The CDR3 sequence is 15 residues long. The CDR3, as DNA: TGTGCCAGCAGCGTAGGAGGTTCGAACACCGGGGAGCTGTTTTTT. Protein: CASSVGGSNTGELFF.